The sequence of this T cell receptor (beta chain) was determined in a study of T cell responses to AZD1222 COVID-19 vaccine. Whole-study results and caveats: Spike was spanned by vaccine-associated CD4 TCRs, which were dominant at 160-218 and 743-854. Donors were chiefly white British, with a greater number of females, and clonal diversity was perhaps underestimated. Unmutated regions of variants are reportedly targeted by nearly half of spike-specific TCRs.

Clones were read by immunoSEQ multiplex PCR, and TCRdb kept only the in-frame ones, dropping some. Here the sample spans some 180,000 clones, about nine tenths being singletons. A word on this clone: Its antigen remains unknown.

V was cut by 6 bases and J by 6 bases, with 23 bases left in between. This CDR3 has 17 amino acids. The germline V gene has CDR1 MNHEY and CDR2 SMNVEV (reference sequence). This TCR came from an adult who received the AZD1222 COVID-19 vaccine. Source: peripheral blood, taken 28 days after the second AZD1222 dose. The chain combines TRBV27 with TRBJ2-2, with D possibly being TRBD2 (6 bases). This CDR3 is CASSLDPRDFFAGELFF. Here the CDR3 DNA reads TGTGCCAGCAGCCTAGACCCCCGGGACTTCTTCGCCGGGGAGCTGTTTTTT.